A single sample is the source of the 17 T cell receptor beta chains below, sequenced in a study of response to subunit inactivated influenza vaccine. MiXCR was run by TCRdb on the RT-PCR reads, yielding one entry per CDR3 protein. This sample carries 650,000 to 800,000 distinct CDR3 sequences, about 15% of them seen once, and the ten largest clones take 6% to 8%. The specimen was PBMCs from blood, collected less than 15 days before vaccination. Source of these receptors: a man between 50 and 59 years old who received an inactivated influenza vaccine.

There are a few counts of this clonotype. V usage is TRBV2 and J usage is TRBJ2-3; the match to TRBD2 covers 14 bases. This CDR3 is built from 16 residues. The V segment lost 1 base and the J segment 7 bases; nucleotides outside the gene matches: 4. The germline V gene has CDR1 SNHLY and CDR2 FYNNEI. The CDR3 DNA sequence: TGTGCCAGCAGTGAAGGGACTAGCGGGGGGTTCTATACGCAGTATTTT. This codes for CASSEGTSGGFYTQYF.

The chain is built from TRBV28 and TRBJ2-7; 9 positions agree with TRBD1. The germline CDR1 and CDR2 sequences are MDHEN and SYDVKM. The CDR3 contains 17 residues. Germline trimming cut 6 bases from V and 5 bases from J; bases unmatched to any gene: 17. This chain's CDR3 is CASRTIRRGQGGDEQYF. The CDR3 nucleotides are TGTGCCAGCAGAACTATCCGACGGGGACAGGGAGGGGACGAGCAGTACTTC.

This clonotype was found a few times. The CDR3 region is CASSLNSQNKAGELFF. CDR3 coding DNA: TGTGCCAGCAGCTTAAATTCACAGAATAAAGCCGGGGAGCTGTTTTTT. This chain uses TRBV7-8 with TRBJ2-2, with unresolved D. The V end lost 2 bases, the J end lost 6 bases, and 16 bases lay between the germline ends. Germline V gene lookup returns CDR1 SGHVS and CDR2 FQNEAQ. The CDR3 covers 16 residues.

In its sample, this clonotype was seen a few times. The chain is built from TRBV7-8 and TRBJ2-1; TRBD2 matches 13 bases. Per the germline V gene, CDR1 is SGHVS and CDR2 is FQNEAQ. This CDR3 contains 14 residues. V lost 5 bases to trimming and J lost 15 bases; unmatched junction nucleotides: 10. CDR3 in amino acids: CASSPGLAGDFGFF. DNA of the CDR3: TGTGCCAGCAGCCCAGGACTAGCGGGAGATTTCGGGTTCTTC.

In this sample, this clonotype turned up a few times. The chain links TRBV5-8 to TRBJ2-1; maybe TRBD2 (6 bases). The CDR3 spans 17 residues. Germline V gene data show CDR1 as SGHTS and CDR2 as YDEGEE. V was trimmed by 4 bases and J by 8 bases, leaving 25 bases between them. As DNA, the CDR3 is TGTGCCAGCAGCGAGAACTTAGCGGACGTCTTGTTGTATGAGCAGTTCTTC. It specifies CASSENLADVLLYEQFF.

A remark on this clonotype: At one end the junction does not follow the germline gene, possibly because of a read error. In nucleotides, the CDR3 is TGTGCCCGCAGTACAGACAGGGGGCGGCGGCTAGCCAAAAACATTCAGTACTTC. Protein: CARSTDRGRRLAKNIQYF. The chain employs TRBV12-3 or TRBV12-4 and TRBJ2-4; 10 bases map to TRBD1. CDR3 length equals 18 residues.

This clonotype was seen more than once but under ten times. The chain employs TRBV15 and TRBJ2-3, with TRBD2 matching over 12 bases. The germline gives CDR1 LNHNV, CDR2 YYDKDF (reference sequence). The J segment lost 4 bases and the V segment lost 3 bases, leaving 17 bases of the junction unmatched. The CDR3 extends over 20 amino acids. The CDR3 DNA reads TGTGCCACCAGCAGGGTAACTCTATCCTGGCTAGCGGGGGGGCCAGATACGCAGTATTTT. Translation: CATSRVTLSWLAGGPDTQYF.

This clonotype was counted between two and nine times. This sequence joins TRBV7-2 and TRBJ1-1; weak D call: TRBD1 (5 bases). There are 16 residues in the CDR3. V lost 5 bases and J lost 4, with 20 bases in between. The germline V gene encodes CDR1 SGHTA and CDR2 FQGNSA. The CDR3 loop is CASSLRDLTTGTEAFF. CDR3 bases: TGTGCCAGCAGCCTACGGGACCTTACAACGGGCACTGAAGCTTTCTTT.

This clonotype occurred many times. The J gene is TRBJ2-7, the V gene TRBV29-1; 9 bases are shared with TRBD2. The CDR3 contains 14 residues. CDR1 and CDR2 (germline): SQVTM, ANQGSEA. V was clipped by 7 bases and J by 5 bases; unmatched bases: 12. The CDR3 sequence is CSASPSGIVHEQYF. The CDR3 DNA follows: TGCAGCGCATCCCCTAGCGGGATAGTGCACGAGCAGTACTTC.

This clonotype has just a few counts. V and J are TRBV4-3 and TRBJ2-1; TRBD2 aligns across 8 bases. J was trimmed by 9 bases and V by 1 base; bases with no gene match: 8. CDR1 is LGHNA, CDR2 YSLEER, per germline. There are 15 residues in the CDR3. This chain's CDR3 is CASSQAGGPKGEQFF. The CDR3 nucleotides are TGCGCCAGCAGCCAAGCGGGGGGGCCTAAGGGTGAGCAGTTCTTC.

This clonotype was picked up a small number of times. The chain has TRBV5-6 and TRBJ2-5; 10 nucleotides agree with TRBD1. After removal of 4 bases from V and 7 bases from J, the junction contained 16 bases not matched to a gene. The CDR3 is made up of 17 amino acids. Looked up from germline, CDR1 is SGHDT and CDR2 is YYEEEE. The CDR3 nucleotides read TGTGCCAGCAGCGGAATGCTCGGGACAGGGGAACGAGGGACCCAGTACTTC. Translated, it gives CASSGMLGTGERGTQYF.

As to this clonotype: Relative to the germline gene, one junction end is altered; a read error may explain this. The chain uses TRBV6-5 and TRBJ2-2; possible D gene TRBD2, 6 bases. This CDR3 has 16 amino acids. The germline CDR1 and CDR2 sequences are MNHEY and SVGAGI. Written as DNA, the CDR3 is TGTGCCAGCAGTTCCTACCAGGGAGGAGGCACCGGGGTGCTGTTTTTT. Protein: CASSSYQGGGTGVLFF.

This clonotype was counted many times. Sequence at one end of the junction differs from germline and may be a read error. The V gene is TRBV14, the J gene TRBJ2-1; D unclear. Germline CDR1 is SGHDN and CDR2 is FVKESK. CDR3 length: 12 amino acids. The CDR3 nucleotides read TGCGCCAGCAGCCAAGGATACAATGAGCAGTTCTTC. Protein product: CASSQGYNEQFF.

The chain couples TRBV29-1 to TRBJ1-2; D not certain. Germline V gives CDR1 SQVTM, CDR2 ANQGSEA. Trimming took off 0 bases at V and 2 bases at J, with 7 bases between the two ends. This CDR3 spans 13 amino acids. The chain's CDR3 is CSVEEKGNYGYTF. For the CDR3, the DNA is TGCAGCGTTGAAGAAAAAGGGAACTATGGCTACACCTTC.

The V call is TRBV15, the J call TRBJ2-1; 7 bases agree with TRBD2. Trimming took 0 bases from V and 4 from J; bases not matched to a gene: 3. Germline V gene sequence: CDR1 LNHNV, CDR2 YYDKDF (reference sequence). This CDR3 region has 15 residues. CDR3 in amino acids: CATSREGGRYNEQFF. The CDR3 DNA reads as TGTGCCACCAGCAGAGAGGGAGGGAGGTACAATGAGCAGTTCTTC. Supplemented by reference TRBV15 and TRBJ2-1, the full variable domain reads DAMVIQNPRYQVTQFGKPVTLSCSQTLNHNVMYWYQQKSSQAPKLLFHYYDKDFNNEADTPDNFQSRRPNTSFCFLDIRSPGLGDTAMYLCATSREGGRYNEQFFGPGTRLTVL.

This clonotype was seen more than once but under ten times. The V and J genes are TRBV4-1 and TRBJ1-2; 7 bases agree with TRBD1. Germline V gives CDR1 MGHRA, CDR2 YSYEKL. There are 18 residues in the CDR3. The J segment lost 5 bases and the V segment lost 4 bases, leaving 19 bases of the junction unmatched. For the CDR3, the DNA is TGCGCCAGCAGCCTCCAACTTCTTGTGCAGGGGGTTAAATATGGCTACACCTTC. This gives the protein CASSLQLLVQGVKYGYTF.

This clonotype was observed a few times. The V call is TRBV6-2 or TRBV6-3, the J call TRBJ2-1; D ambiguous. CDR3 length equals 13 residues. CDR1 is MNHEY and CDR2 is SVGEGT in the germline V gene. Between the trimmed V and J ends, which lost 2 bases and 6 bases, there was a span of 8 bases. The CDR3 loop reads CASSYLETNEQFF. The CDR3 DNA follows: TGTGCCAGCAGTTACCTAGAAACCAATGAGCAGTTCTTC.